Following are 29 T cell receptor beta chains from one sample sequenced in a study of blood T cell repertoires in COVID-19. The assay was immunoSEQ multiplex PCR, and TCRdb's table has in-frame clones only and misses some. Of a few hundred thousand clones detected, roughly 80% appear once; the ten largest clones hold about 9%. Sequencing used peripheral blood. The receptors here all came from an elderly man with acute or convalescent COVID-19.

This sequence joins TRBV19 and TRBJ2-7; the match to TRBD1 covers 10 bases. CDR3 size: 15 residues. Germline V gene lookup returns CDR1 LNHDA and CDR2 SQIVND (reference sequence). V lost 5 bases to trimming and J lost 1 base; unmatched junction nucleotides: 5. The CDR3: CASSLRDRGSYEQYF. The CDR3, as DNA: TGTGCCAGTAGTCTCCGGGACAGGGGATCCTACGAGCAGTACTTC.

The rearrangement joins TRBV11-2 to TRBJ2-7; a weak D match, TRBD2 (6 bases). Trimming cost V 6 bases and J 6 bases, with 12 bases left between them. The CDR3 is made up of 12 amino acids. Germline V gene data show CDR1 as SGHAT and CDR2 as FQNNGV. The CDR3 region has the DNA TGTGCCAGCAGTCGGGACTTAGGCGAGCAGTACTTC. It specifies CASSRDLGEQYF. The full variable domain, its missing parts supplied by reference TRBV11-2 and TRBJ2-7, is EAGVAQSPRYKIIEKRQSVAFWCNPISGHATLYWYQQILGQGPKLLIQFQNNGVVDDSQLPKDRFSAERLKGVDSTLKIQPAKLEDSAVYLCASSRDLGEQYFGPGTRLTVT.

The rearrangement joins TRBV29-1 to TRBJ2-7; TRBD1 aligns across 8 bases. V lost 2 bases, J lost 4 bases, and 10 bases stayed unmatched. CDR3 length equals 15 residues. Germline V gene data show CDR1 as SQVTM and CDR2 as ANQGSEA. CDR3 sequence reads: CSVEKVAQGAYEQYF. CDR3 DNA sequence: TGCAGCGTTGAAAAAGTGGCCCAGGGGGCTTACGAGCAGTACTTC.

The chain joins TRBV28 to TRBJ2-1; 8 nucleotides agree with TRBD2. Germline CDR1 reads MDHEN; CDR2 reads SYDVKM. The J segment lost 9 bases and the V segment lost 7 bases, leaving 8 bases of the junction unmatched. CDR3 size: 13 residues. The DNA of the CDR3 is TGTGCCAGCACTCGGGGGGGTCCGCCTGAGCAGTTCTTC. Protein: CASTRGGPPEQFF.

The chain uses TRBV5-1 and TRBJ2-1; 7 bases align to TRBD1. Unmatched junction bases numbered 8, after V lost 2 bases and J lost 3 bases. Germline assignment: CDR1 SGHRS and CDR2 YFSETQ. The CDR3 consists of 16 residues. The CDR3 nucleotides are TGCGCCAGCAGCTTATCCACGGGACAGCGCTACAATGAGCAGTTCTTC. Translation: CASSLSTGQRYNEQFF.

This sequence joins TRBV19 and TRBJ2-4; 7 nucleotides line up with TRBD1. This CDR3 has 16 amino acids. Germline V gives CDR1 LNHDA, CDR2 SQIVND (reference sequence). The ends lost 5 bases at V and 1 base at J; junction bases unmatched: 8. The CDR3 sequence: CASSRQGERAKNIQYF. The CDR3 DNA reads as TGTGCCAGTAGTCGACAGGGTGAGAGGGCCAAAAACATTCAGTACTTC.

CDR3 region: CASSPSLTGQHYGYTF. The CDR3 nucleotides read TGTGCCAGCAGCCCTTCCCTGACAGGCCAGCACTATGGCTACACCTTC. The V gene is TRBV3-1 (or the pseudogene TRBV3-2), the J gene TRBJ1-2; the D gene is possibly TRBD1 (6 bases). The ends were cut back, 4 bases at V and 3 bases at J, with 18 bases in the middle. The CDR3 loop spans 16 amino acids. CDR1 and CDR2 from the germline V gene are LGHDT and YNNKEL (reference sequence).

This clone was seen a handful of times. The chain employs TRBV18 and TRBJ1-2; perhaps TRBD1 as D (5 bases). The ends were cut back, 3 bases at V and 8 bases at J, with 16 bases in the middle. The CDR3 sequence is 14 residues long. Germline lookup yields CDR1 KGHSH and CDR2 LQKENI. The CDR3 sequence is CASSPDRSQGGYTF. DNA of the CDR3: TGTGCCAGCTCACCGGACCGATCCCAGGGAGGCTACACCTTC.

This clone has only one observation. The V call is TRBV19, the J call TRBJ1-6; TRBD1 matches at 8 bases. Trimming cost V 6 bases and J 5 bases; bases outside gene matches: 3. This CDR3 spans 14 amino acids. Germline CDR1 is LNHDA and CDR2 is SQIVND (reference sequence). CDR3 in amino acids: CASRWTGNNSPLHF. CDR3 nucleotides: TGTGCCAGTAGGTGGACAGGGAATAATTCACCCCTCCACTTT.

Of note for this clone: Other DNA variants within this sample encode the same CDR3. This chain joins TRBV18 and TRBJ1-1, with 7 nucleotides matching TRBD1. Germline values: CDR1 KGHSH, CDR2 LQKENI. V trimming: 3 bases; J trimming: 2 bases; junction bases outside the gene matches: 6. This CDR3 region has 15 residues. The CDR3 sequence is CASSPLDRVNTEAFF. The CDR3 DNA is TGTGCCAGCTCACCGTTAGACAGGGTAAACACTGAAGCTTTCTTT.

V gene TRBV7-8 combines with J gene TRBJ1-3; D remains ambiguous. Trimming took off 5 bases at V and 4 bases at J, with 9 bases between the two ends. The CDR3 is made up of 13 amino acids. Germline V gene data show CDR1 as SGHVS and CDR2 as FQNEAQ. The CDR3 DNA sequence: TGTGCCAGCAGCCGCTCCTTCGGAAACACCATATATTTT. This translates into CASSRSFGNTIYF.

V usage is TRBV4-2 and J usage is TRBJ1-2; 7 positions match TRBD1. The ends lost 0 bases at V and 7 bases at J; junction bases unmatched: 14. This CDR3 is 17 amino acids long. Germline CDR1 LGHNA, CDR2 YNFKEQ. The CDR3 sequence: CASSQDQFEGAMGGYTF. CDR3 DNA: TGTGCCAGCAGCCAAGATCAGTTTGAGGGGGCGATGGGTGGCTACACCTTC.

The chain employs TRBV3-1 (or the pseudogene TRBV3-2) and TRBJ2-2; perhaps TRBD1 as D (6 bases). V was shortened by 4 bases and J by 6 bases, with 21 bases between the two germline ends. The CDR3 is 17 amino acids. Germline V gene data show CDR1 as LGHDT and CDR2 as YNNKEL (reference sequence). The CDR3 DNA sequence: TGTGCCAGCAGCCCCCTCCTTGGACAGCCCCAGGCCGGGGAGCTGTTTTTT. Translating gives CASSPLLGQPQAGELFF.

The CDR3 coding sequence is TGTGCCATTAGCAAAAGGGGCCAGGGAGGGGGAAGCTCCTACAATGAGCAGTTCTTC. Translating gives CAISKRGQGGGSSYNEQFF. The rearrangement joins TRBV24-1 to TRBJ2-1; TRBD2 might be the D (7 bases). The V gene's germline CDR1 is KGHDR and CDR2 SFDVKD. Trimming took off 11 bases at V and 0 bases at J, with 28 bases between the two ends. This CDR3 has 19 residues.

V gene TRBV6-5 combines with J gene TRBJ1-3; TRBD1 aligns across 7 bases. This CDR3 spans 15 amino acids. The trim removed 7 bases at V and 0 bases at J, leaving 6 bases unmatched. Germline CDR1 MNHEY, CDR2 SVGAGI. This CDR3 is CASTEGGSSGNTIYF. CDR3 sequence (DNA): TGTGCCAGCACCGAAGGGGGCAGCTCTGGAAACACCATATATTTT.

This clone was recorded a few times. The chain combines TRBV5-4 with TRBJ2-7; possibly TRBD2 for D (5 bases). This CDR3 region has 12 residues. Looked up from germline, CDR1 is SGHNT and CDR2 is YYREEE (reference sequence). Deletions cut 2 bases from V and 3 bases from J, with 6 bases between. CDR3 sequence: CASSFRDYEQYF. CDR3 DNA: TGTGCCAGCAGCTTCCGGGACTACGAGCAGTACTTC.

CDR3: CASRFFRGDTQYF. The CDR3 DNA sequence: TGTGCCAGCAGATTCTTTAGGGGAGATACGCAGTATTTT. The genes are TRBV6-5 and TRBJ2-3; maybe TRBD1 (5 bases). V lost 6 bases to trimming and J lost 5 bases, with 12 bases between them. Germline V gives CDR1 MNHEY, CDR2 SVGAGI. The CDR3 is 13 residues long.

The chain combines TRBV14 with TRBJ1-2, with D possibly being TRBD1 (5 bases). CDR3 length: 12 amino acids. V was trimmed by 9 bases and J by 2 bases, leaving 10 bases between them. Germline loops: CDR1 SGHDN, CDR2 FVKESK. CDR3 DNA sequence: TGTGCCAGTCAAGGGGCAAACTATGGCTACACCTTC. It encodes CASQGANYGYTF.

This clone has a single count. The CDR3 DNA is TGTGCCAGCAGTCAGGACATCGAGGAAAAACTGTTTTTT. This translates into CASSQDIEEKLFF. The chain has TRBV6-5 and TRBJ1-4; tentatively, D is TRBD1 (5 bases). The V gene's germline CDR1 is MNHEY and CDR2 SVGAGI. The CDR3 spans 13 residues. The ends were cut back, 5 bases at V and 8 bases at J, with 12 bases in the middle.

The V call is TRBV5-4, the J call TRBJ2-3; 12 bases are a match to TRBD2. The trim removed 1 base at V and 2 bases at J, leaving 8 bases unmatched. Germline V gene data show CDR1 as SGHNT and CDR2 as YYREEE (reference sequence). This CDR3 comprises 18 residues. CDR3: CASSLIMTSGGTTDTQYF. The CDR3 DNA is TGTGCCAGCAGCTTGATTATGACTAGCGGGGGTACCACAGATACGCAGTATTTT.

The chain uses TRBV27 and TRBJ1-4, with 8 bases lining up with TRBD1. Germline CDR1 MNHEY, CDR2 SMNVEV (reference sequence). J was trimmed by 4 bases and V by 2 bases; bases with no gene match: 6. The CDR3 contains 16 residues. DNA for the CDR3: TGTGCCAGCAGTTTAGGGCAGGGGGCATTTAATGAAAAACTGTTTTTT. It translates to CASSLGQGAFNEKLFF.

This clone has just one count. The chain uses TRBV2 and TRBJ2-5; D is possibly TRBD1 (7 bases). The V and J ends lost 8 bases and 4 bases respectively, with 23 bases between them. The CDR3 totals 16 residues. Germline V gives CDR1 SNHLY, CDR2 FYNNEI. The CDR3 loop reads CASLWAPRGAGETQYF. For the CDR3, the DNA is TGTGCCAGCCTCTGGGCCCCCAGGGGGGCTGGAGAGACCCAGTACTTC.

The sample holds a few counts of this clone. As DNA, the CDR3 is TGTGCCAGCAGCCCGACAGAGGGGGTTTCACCCCTCCACTTT. It is translated as CASSPTEGVSPLHF. This chain links TRBV7-9 with TRBJ1-6; TRBD1 might be the D (6 bases). This CDR3 is 14 amino acids long. Germline loops: CDR1 SEHNR, CDR2 FQNEAQ (reference sequence). V lost 5 bases and J 9 bases, leaving 14 bases between the germline ends.

The chain combines TRBV15 with TRBJ2-1; 12 bases are a match to TRBD1. Germline V lookup: CDR1 LNHNV, CDR2 YYDKDF (reference sequence). The length of the CDR3 is 14 residues. Trimming at V came to 8 bases and at J to 6 bases, leaving 5 bases not matched to a gene. The CDR3 DNA sequence: TGTGCCACCGTCCGGGACAGGGGGCCCAATGAGCAGTTCTTC. The encoded protein is CATVRDRGPNEQFF.

The V and J genes are TRBV19 and TRBJ2-3; TRBD1 agrees at 9 bases. Germline V gene lookup returns CDR1 LNHDA and CDR2 SQIVND (reference sequence). The CDR3 sequence is 15 residues long. Unmatched junction bases numbered 9, after V lost 6 bases and J lost 5 bases. CDR3 amino acids: CASRKTGGAEDTQYF. The CDR3, as DNA: TGTGCCAGTAGGAAAACAGGGGGCGCAGAAGATACGCAGTATTTT.

The V and J genes are TRBV5-1 and TRBJ1-1; a possible D gene is TRBD1 (5 bases). The V gene lost 10 bases and the J gene lost 4 bases, with 17 bases spanning the gap. Germline V gene lookup returns CDR1 SGHRS and CDR2 YFSETQ. This CDR3 is built from 13 residues. CDR3 nucleotide sequence: TGCGCCTCTCAAACGCAGGGTCGCACTGAAGCTTTCTTT. Its protein is CASQTQGRTEAFF.

This sequence joins TRBV29-1 and TRBJ1-1, with D unresolved. The CDR3 sequence is 14 residues long. V was shortened by 5 bases and J by 1 base, with 14 bases between the two germline ends. Germline V gene sequence: CDR1 SQVTM, CDR2 ANQGSEA. The CDR3 reads CSVQRRTGNTEAFF. CDR3 sequence (DNA): TGCAGCGTTCAACGTCGTACGGGGAACACTGAAGCTTTCTTT.

The rearrangement joins TRBV7-3 to TRBJ2-1; 7 nucleotides line up with TRBD2. V lost 2 bases, J lost 6 bases, and 7 bases stayed unmatched. The CDR3 extends over 15 amino acids. Germline CDR1 SGHTA, CDR2 FQGTGA. The CDR3 is CASSLDSGHGNEQFF. CDR3 in DNA: TGTGCCAGCAGCTTAGATAGCGGGCACGGCAATGAGCAGTTCTTC.

The CDR3 bases are TGTGCCAGCATTTCCCAGGGCGCCAGCAATCAGCCCCAGCATTTT. Protein product: CASISQGASNQPQHF. The rearrangement joins TRBV28 to TRBJ1-5; the D gene is possibly TRBD1 (5 bases). The CDR3 runs to 15 residues. The germline gives CDR1 MDHEN, CDR2 SYDVKM. Between the trimmed V and J ends, which lost 7 bases and 1 base, there was a span of 14 bases.